Each of the 23 T cell receptor beta chains below was sequenced from the same sample in a study of T cell responses to AZD1222 COVID-19 vaccine. Data came from immunoSEQ multiplex PCR; TCRdb stores just in-frame clones and leaves some out. Of more than 60,000 clones in the sample, roughly 90% are singletons; the top ten hold about a quarter. Specimen: peripheral blood, collected on day 0 of AZD1222 vaccination. The receptors were gathered from an adult in good health.

The V gene is TRBV7-9, the J gene TRBJ1-1, with D unclear. The CDR3 is made up of 13 amino acids. Germline CDR1 SEHNR, CDR2 FQNEAQ (reference sequence). V lost 1 base to trimming and J lost 11 bases, with 14 bases between them. The CDR3: CASSLGPTMAAFF. The CDR3 DNA reads TGTGCCAGCAGCTTAGGACCCACGATGGCGGCTTTCTTT.

This rearrangement joins TRBV13 to TRBJ2-6; 9 bases match TRBD1. This CDR3 is built from 17 residues. Per the germline V gene, CDR1 is PRHDT and CDR2 is FYEKMQ (reference sequence). V shed 4 bases, J shed 0 bases, and the junction held 4 bases outside the gene matches. In DNA, the CDR3 is TGTGCCAGCAGCTGGTTGACAGGGGGCTCTGGGGCCAACGTCCTGACTTTC. The encoded protein is CASSWLTGGSGANVLTF.

The chain has TRBV19 and TRBJ2-3; TRBD1 matches 7 bases. J gave up 1 base and V 4 bases, and 8 bases lay outside the gene matches. CDR3 length: 16 residues. Per the germline V gene, CDR1 is LNHDA and CDR2 is SQIVND (reference sequence). CDR3 nucleotides: TGTGCCAGTAGTACTCAGTACACAGGGGGCACAGATACGCAGTATTTT. This encodes CASSTQYTGGTDTQYF.

The chain carries TRBV29-1 and TRBJ2-5; 9 nucleotides line up with TRBD1. V was clipped by 4 bases and J by 7 bases; unmatched bases: 10. Germline values: CDR1 SQVTM, CDR2 ANQGSEA. The CDR3 is made up of 14 amino acids. The CDR3 sequence is CSVARTGDMGTQYF. CDR3 DNA sequence: TGCAGCGTTGCTCGGACAGGGGATATGGGGACCCAGTACTTC.

The chain employs TRBV10-1 and TRBJ1-2; 8 nucleotides align to TRBD1. The CDR3 contains 14 residues. Germline V gives CDR1 WNHNN, CDR2 SYGVQD (reference sequence). V dropped 6 bases and J dropped 4; count of bases not matched to a gene: 7. Here the CDR3 reads CASRPDRGGYGYTF. The CDR3 nucleotides read TGCGCCAGCAGGCCCGACAGGGGTGGCTATGGCTACACCTTC.

The chain links TRBV7-8 to TRBJ1-2; D might be TRBD1 (5 bases). V was shortened by 5 bases and J by 7 bases, with 8 bases between the two germline ends. The CDR3 has 11 residues. Germline lookup yields CDR1 SGHVS and CDR2 FQNEAQ. The CDR3 sequence: CASSLGRGYTF. DNA of the CDR3: TGTGCCAGCAGCCTGGGGCGTGGCTACACCTTC.

This sequence joins TRBV7-2 and TRBJ2-7, with TRBD1 matching 10 bases. The CDR3 spans 15 residues. From germline, CDR1 is SGHTA and CDR2 FQGNSA. J lost 2 bases, V lost 3 bases, and 4 bases had no gene match. The CDR3 DNA reads TGTGCCAGCAGCTTGGAGGGACAGGGGACCTACGAGCAGTACTTC. This encodes CASSLEGQGTYEQYF.

J is TRBJ2-2 and V is TRBV7-3; the D gene is possibly TRBD2 (5 bases). This CDR3 comprises 14 residues. The ends were cut back, 5 bases at V and 7 bases at J, with 14 bases in the middle. Germline loops: CDR1 SGHTA, CDR2 FQGTGA. In nucleotides, the CDR3 is TGTGCCAGCAGCAGCAACGGACGGGACGGGGAGCTGTTTTTT. It translates to CASSSNGRDGELFF.

The V and J genes are TRBV5-4 and TRBJ2-4, with TRBD1 matching 11 bases. The CDR3 contains 15 residues. V shed 2 bases and J 5 bases; nucleotides not matched to a gene: 3. Germline V gives CDR1 SGHNT, CDR2 YYREEE (reference sequence). This CDR3 is CASSFRDRGENIQYF. The CDR3 bases are TGTGCCAGCAGCTTCCGGGACAGGGGGGAAAACATTCAGTACTTC.

This clone was picked up a small number of times. V and J are TRBV28 and TRBJ1-4; 7 bases map to TRBD1. The CDR3 loop spans 15 amino acids. CDR1 is MDHEN, CDR2 SYDVKM, per germline. V shed 6 bases and J 7 bases; nucleotides not matched to a gene: 11. The CDR3 spells CASRPYRGGREKLFF. The DNA of the CDR3 is TGTGCCAGCAGGCCCTACAGGGGAGGACGTGAAAAACTGTTTTTT.

This clone occurred once. The chain employs TRBV7-8 and TRBJ1-1, with TRBD1 matching over 7 bases. V gave up 5 bases and J gave up 3 bases; unmatched junction bases: 6. This CDR3 has 14 amino acids. The germline V gene has CDR1 SGHVS and CDR2 FQNEAQ. The CDR3 region has the DNA TGTGCCAGCAGCCCAGACAGGGCCGACACTGAAGCTTTCTTT. Encoded protein: CASSPDRADTEAFF.

The chain links TRBV19 to TRBJ2-2; 7 positions agree with TRBD2. V shed 6 bases and J 3 bases; nucleotides not matched to a gene: 10. This CDR3 region has 16 residues. Germline V CDR1 and CDR2: LNHDA, SQIVND (reference sequence). DNA for the CDR3: TGTGCCAGTAGCAAACAGCGGGGTTGGGACACCGGGGAGCTGTTTTTT. Protein product: CASSKQRGWDTGELFF.

The rearrangement uses TRBV5-1 and TRBJ1-1, with 12 positions matching TRBD1. Germline V lookup: CDR1 SGHRS, CDR2 YFSETQ. Losses at the gene ends were 3 bases for V and 4 bases for J; bases not matched to a gene: 4. This CDR3 contains 15 residues. CDR3 nucleotides: TGCGCCAGCAGCTCGGCGGGACAGGGGGCCACTGAAGCTTTCTTT. Protein product: CASSSAGQGATEAFF.

This clone occurred a few times. The CDR3 is CASSSRGGATDTQYF. CDR3 sequence (DNA): TGTGCCAGCTCTAGCCGGGGTGGTGCTACAGATACGCAGTATTTT. The rearrangement joins TRBV18 to TRBJ2-3; D is possibly TRBD2 (5 bases). Deletions cut 6 bases from V and 3 bases from J, with 16 bases between. The CDR3 contains 15 residues. Germline V gives CDR1 KGHSH, CDR2 LQKENI.

The V and J genes are TRBV10-3 and TRBJ2-1; 9 nucleotides align to TRBD1. The ends lost 5 bases at V and 10 bases at J; junction bases unmatched: 3. The CDR3 runs to 12 residues. Germline values: CDR1 ENHRY, CDR2 SYGVKD. CDR3 nucleotide sequence: TGTGCCATCAGTAACAGGGGGCGCGAGCAGTTCTTC. This translates into CAISNRGREQFF.

The J gene is TRBJ2-6, the V gene TRBV6-5; TRBD1 matches 8 bases. This CDR3 is 16 amino acids long. V shed 2 bases, J shed 2 bases, and the junction held 2 bases outside the gene matches. The germline CDR1 and CDR2 sequences are MNHEY and SVGAGI. The CDR3 nucleotides read TGTGCCAGCAGTTACACCAGGGGGCCTGGGGCCAACGTCCTGACTTTC. It codes for CASSYTRGPGANVLTF.

The V and J genes are TRBV6-5 and TRBJ1-1; 10 bases align to TRBD1. CDR1 and CDR2 from the germline V gene are MNHEY and SVGAGI. The CDR3 sequence is 15 residues long. With 6 bases clipped from V and 7 bases from J, the junction kept 11 bases outside the gene matches. The CDR3 nucleotides are TGTGCCAGCAGGTTCCTACGGGACAGGGGTCTTGAAGCTTTCTTT. This translates into CASRFLRDRGLEAFF.

This rearrangement joins TRBV7-2 to TRBJ2-3, with 10 bases identical to TRBD2. The CDR3 length is 16 residues. V was pared by 5 bases and J by 3 bases, with 8 bases of the junction left unmatched. The germline CDR1 and CDR2 sequences are SGHTA and FQGNSA. CDR3 sequence: CASSPQAGGWTDTQYF. CDR3 coding DNA: TGTGCCAGCAGCCCCCAAGCGGGAGGGTGGACAGATACGCAGTATTTT.

V and J are TRBV14 and TRBJ1-3; D is ambiguous. CDR1 is SGHDN and CDR2 is FVKESK in the germline V gene. The CDR3 loop spans 14 amino acids. The ends were cut back, 0 bases at V and 2 bases at J, with 5 bases in the middle. CDR3 region: CASSQDRAGNTIYF. The CDR3 DNA reads TGTGCCAGCAGCCAAGATAGGGCTGGAAACACCATATATTTT.

CDR3 region: CAISESGTGKNYGYTF. The DNA for the CDR3 is TGTGCCATCAGTGAGTCAGGGACAGGGAAGAACTATGGCTACACCTTC. The chain is built from TRBV10-3 and TRBJ1-2, with TRBD1 matching 9 bases. Trimming at V came to 0 bases and at J to 2 bases, leaving 4 bases not matched to a gene. The CDR3 extends over 16 amino acids. Germline CDR1 is ENHRY and CDR2 is SYGVKD.

The chain couples TRBV28 to TRBJ1-2, with D uncertain. With 2 bases removed from V and 4 bases from J, the gap between germline ends came to 11 bases. Germline CDR1 and CDR2: MDHEN and SYDVKM. CDR3 length: 14 amino acids. CDR3 nucleotides: TGTGCCAGCAGTTTAGAAGGAGGATTCTATGGCTACACCTTC. This encodes CASSLEGGFYGYTF.

This chain uses TRBV9 with TRBJ1-1, with D possibly TRBD1 on 5 matching bases. Germline lookup yields CDR1 SGDLS and CDR2 YYNGEE. The CDR3 is 15 amino acids. V lost 0 bases and J 5 bases, leaving 14 bases between the germline ends. The CDR3 region is CASSVGPAGGTEAFF. The CDR3, as DNA: TGTGCCAGCAGCGTAGGCCCAGCGGGGGGAACTGAAGCTTTCTTT.

This clone was counted a single time. Written as DNA, the CDR3 is TGCGCCAGCAGCTTGGTTGGAGGCAGCGGGAGGGCTAGCACAGATACGCAGTATTTT. The encoded protein is CASSLVGGSGRASTDTQYF. The chain combines TRBV5-1 with TRBJ2-3; TRBD2 matches at 10 bases. V gave up 0 bases and J gave up 0 bases; unmatched junction bases: 10. There are 19 residues in the CDR3. In germline, CDR1 is SGHRS, CDR2 YFSETQ.